Listed here are 5 T cell receptor beta chains from one sample, sequenced in a study of T cells expressing NK-cell markers. TCRdb reprocessed the 5' RACE reads, keeping one entry per CDR3 protein, no DNA. This sample lists hundreds of thousands of distinct CDR3 sequences; its ten largest clones have under 4.5%. The sequenced material came from blood T cells: a sorted CD56 or NKG2C T cell subset, CD4+ or CD8+ T cells, or bulk PBMC T cells (not recorded which). These receptors were obtained from a man aged 18 to 30 in good health.

The genes are TRBV5-1 and TRBJ2-3. This CDR3 is built from 14 residues. Germline V gives CDR1 SGHRS, CDR2 YFSETQ. This chain's CDR3 is CASSPDWSTDTQYF.

The chain employs TRBV9 and TRBJ2-5; TCRdb's assignment of TRBD2 cannot be checked, as there is no DNA. The CDR3 covers 15 residues. Germline CDR1 SGDLS, CDR2 YYNGEE. CDR3 protein: CASSALGSREETQYF.

The rearrangement uses TRBV7-9 and TRBJ2-2; without DNA, the TCRdb call of TRBD1 cannot be checked. The CDR3 sequence is 14 residues long. Germline V gene sequence: CDR1 SEHNR, CDR2 FQNEAQ (reference sequence). This CDR3 reads CASEERENTGELFF.

The rearrangement uses TRBV7-6 and TRBJ2-3; there is no DNA to check the TCRdb D call of TRBD2. The CDR3 sequence is 19 residues long. Germline loops: CDR1 SGHVS, CDR2 FNYEAQ. The chain's CDR3 is CASSLNSLASGIITDTQYF.

The rearrangement joins TRBV28 to TRBJ2-1. Germline V gene sequence: CDR1 MDHEN, CDR2 SYDVKM. The CDR3 contains 11 residues. CDR3 loop: CASSLDYRVFF.